This TCR beta chain was sequenced in a study of T cell repertoires in cytomegalovirus infection. Study-level background: Public TCR beta signatures indicated both CMV infection and matching HLA type. Study-wide results and limits: People with CMV and the relevant HLA were identified by cumulative public TCR beta family frequency.

TCRdb recomputed calls from the reads with MiXCR, one row per CDR3 protein. Here the sample spans just over 300,000 distinct CDR3 sequences, roughly 17% being singletons. This clonotype was detected many times. Its antigen remains unknown. This CDR3 spans 15 amino acids. Germline V gene lookup returns CDR1 SGHTA and CDR2 FQGNSA. Trimming took 5 bases from V and 7 from J, leaving 17 bases between them. The gene calls are TRBV7-2 and TRBJ2-2, with D perhaps being TRBD1 or TRBD2 (5 bases each). Sequenced material: PBMCs. This receptor was identified in a human donor in good health (CMV status not recorded). Some clones in this sample may be carry-over from other donors' samples. CDR3 sequence: CASSPTQGVGGELFF. DNA of the CDR3: TGTGCCAGCAGCCCGACGCAGGGAGTCGGCGGGGAGCTGTTTTTT.